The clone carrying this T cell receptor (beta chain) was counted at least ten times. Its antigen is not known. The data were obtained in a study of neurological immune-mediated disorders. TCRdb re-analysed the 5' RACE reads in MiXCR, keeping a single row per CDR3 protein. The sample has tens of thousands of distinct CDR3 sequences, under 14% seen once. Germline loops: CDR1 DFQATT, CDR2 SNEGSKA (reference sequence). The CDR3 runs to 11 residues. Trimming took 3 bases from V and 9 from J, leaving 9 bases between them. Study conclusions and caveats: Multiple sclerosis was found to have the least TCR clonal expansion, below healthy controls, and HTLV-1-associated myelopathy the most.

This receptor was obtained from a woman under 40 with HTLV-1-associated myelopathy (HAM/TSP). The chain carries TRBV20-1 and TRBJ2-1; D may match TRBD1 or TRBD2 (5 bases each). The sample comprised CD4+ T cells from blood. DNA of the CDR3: TGCAGTGCTAGGCTTGGGGGTGAGCAGTTCTTC. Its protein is CSARLGGEQFF.